Given below is one T cell receptor (beta chain) in context. The antigen is unknown. The sample belongs to a study of shared clonotypes between healthy human individuals. Study background: Those who served as donors were a couple of women and three men between the ages of 18 and 49. Each donor had three CD4 naive, three CD4 memory, two CD8 naive and one CD8 memory plate.

Profiling relied on immunoSEQ multiplex PCR, and the TCRdb table lists in-frame clones only, not all of them. The table lists 2 million to 2.5 million clones, nearly 97% of them singletons, with more than 0.1% in the top ten. Donors included only healthy HIV-negative adults lacking recent acute infections or vaccinations. Trimming cost V 5 bases and J 6 bases; bases outside gene matches: 3. From germline, CDR1 is SNHLY and CDR2 FYNNEI. This CDR3 region has 13 residues. Study conclusions and caveats: Among donors, the sharing of clonotypes was expected to be influenced by sequencing depth.

The clonotype originates from a man younger than 35 in good health. The chain uses TRBV2 and TRBJ1-5; 8 positions match TRBD1. Specimen: naive CD4+ T cells sorted from blood. Sample subset: CD45RA+ positively selected. This CDR3 is CASSKDRAQPQHF. The CDR3 DNA sequence: TGTGCCAGCAGTAAGGACAGGGCTCAGCCCCAGCATTTT.